This passage covers 9 T cell receptor beta chains from one sample sequenced in a study of cytomegalovirus exposure and HLA in healthy donors. PCR employed 60 Vbeta and 13 Jbeta primers. Sequencing used immunoSEQ multiplex PCR; TCRdb keeps in-frame clones, though not all of them. Of 150,000 to 200,000 clones detected, 80% to 85% appear once; the ten largest clones hold roughly 1.9%. Specimen: PBMCs. These receptors were collected from a man aged 18 to 35 in good health and CMV-seronegative.

This chain joins TRBV25-1 and TRBJ2-7; 8 bases line up with TRBD1. Looked up from germline, CDR1 is MGHDK and CDR2 is SYGVNS. V dropped 5 bases and J dropped 2; count of bases not matched to a gene: 5. This CDR3 contains 14 residues. The chain's CDR3 is CASSPRTGTYEQYF. The CDR3 region has the DNA TGTGCCAGCAGTCCAAGGACAGGGACCTACGAGCAGTACTTC.

The table lists this clone with a few counts. The junction departs from the called germline gene at one end, perhaps through a read error. The CDR3 DNA reads TGTGCCAGTAGTTTAGACAGGGGGCTGGGAAATCAGCCCCAGCATTTT. It is translated as CASSLDRGLGNQPQHF. The rearrangement joins TRBV19 to TRBJ1-5; 10 nucleotides line up with TRBD1. This CDR3 spans 16 amino acids. The V gene's germline CDR1 is LNHDA and CDR2 SQIVND (reference sequence).

V and J are TRBV29-1 and TRBJ2-5; 9 nucleotides agree with TRBD1. Per germline, CDR1 SQVTM and CDR2 ANQGSEA. The CDR3 spans 14 residues. V lost 5 bases and J lost 7; bases outside the gene matches: 11. CDR3 protein: CSVIQGASGRTQYF. DNA of the CDR3: TGCAGCGTTATACAGGGGGCCTCGGGGAGGACCCAGTACTTC. The whole variable domain, filled in from reference TRBV29-1 and TRBJ2-5, reads SAVISQKPSRDICQRGTSLTIQCQVDSQVTMMFWYRQQPGQSLTLIATANQGSEATYESGFVIDKFPISRPNLTFSTLTVSNMSPEDSSIYLCSVIQGASGRTQYFGPGTRLLVL.

CDR3 in DNA: TGTGCCAGCAGTTTGCAGCGGGGGGACCAAGAGACCCAGTACTTC. This sequence encodes CASSLQRGDQETQYF. The genes are TRBV6-5 and TRBJ2-5; 9 nucleotides agree with TRBD2. With V trimmed by 4 bases and J by 0 bases, 3 bases remained unmatched. The CDR3 extends over 15 amino acids. Per the germline V gene, CDR1 is MNHEY and CDR2 is SVGAGI.

The rearrangement links TRBV13 to TRBJ1-1, with 7 bases fitting TRBD1. The CDR3 is 19 amino acids. With V trimmed by 1 base and J by 8 bases, 22 bases remained unmatched. CDR1 and CDR2 from the germline V gene are PRHDT and FYEKMQ (reference sequence). In DNA, the CDR3 is TGTGCCAGCAGCTTAGACAGGGGACCGGACGCCCTTTCGCGTAGAGAAGCTTTCTTT. It yields the protein CASSLDRGPDALSRREAFF.

This clone was counted a few times. An end of the junction differs from the germline gene, which may be a read error. J is TRBJ2-7 and V is TRBV7-9, with D perhaps matching TRBD2 (6 bases). Germline V gene sequence: CDR1 SEHNR, CDR2 FQNEAQ (reference sequence). The CDR3 runs 15 residues. The CDR3 region has the DNA TGTTCCAGCAGCCGTAGGGATCTGCGGGGCTACGAGCAGTACTTC. This sequence encodes CSSSRRDLRGYEQYF.

This chain joins TRBV4-3 and TRBJ2-3, with 7 nucleotides matching TRBD2. The CDR3 has 15 residues. With 1 base clipped from V and 1 base from J, the junction kept 2 bases outside the gene matches. Per the germline V gene, CDR1 is LGHNA and CDR2 is YSLEER. The CDR3 DNA is TGCGCCAGCAGCCAAGCCCTAGCGGGCACAGATACGCAGTATTTT. Its protein product is CASSQALAGTDTQYF.

The gene calls are TRBV18 and TRBJ2-7, with 9 bases identical to TRBD1. The J segment lost 3 bases and the V segment lost 2 bases, leaving 20 bases of the junction unmatched. CDR1 KGHSH and CDR2 LQKENI come from the germline V gene. The CDR3 extends over 20 amino acids. The CDR3 is CASSPVDRGTPLGVFYEQYF. As DNA, the CDR3 is TGTGCCAGCTCACCAGTAGACAGGGGGACTCCCTTGGGGGTATTCTACGAGCAGTACTTC.

This clone was detected only a few times. This sequence joins TRBV6-5 and TRBJ2-7; D perhaps matches TRBD1 (6 bases). The CDR3 covers 15 residues. Trimming cost V 0 bases and J 3 bases, with 12 bases left between them. Looked up from germline, CDR1 is MNHEY and CDR2 is SVGAGI. The CDR3, as DNA: TGTGCCAGCAGTTACTCGAAACAGGGTGGCTACGAGCAGTACTTC. It codes for CASSYSKQGGYEQYF.